This T cell receptor beta chain stems from a study of T-cell reconstitution after alpha-beta-depleted transplantation in children. To note about this clonotype: A much larger clone is a single base away; this may be a read error.

Germline V gene sequence: CDR1 SQVTM, CDR2 ANQGSEA. There are 11 residues in the CDR3. Unique molecular identifiers tagged the TCRbeta library. TCRdb re-called the PCR reads with MiXCR, one entry per CDR3 protein. Among nearly 400,000 distinct CDR3 sequences listed, approximately 20% were seen once. The chain uses TRBV29-1 and TRBJ1-1; no clear D gene. This sequence was found in a human donor who donated a stem cell graft to a child with acute myeloid leukemia. Sequenced here: PBMCs from the stem cell graft donor, sampled from the stem cell graft. The CDR3 sequence is CSVNGNSEAFF. In nucleotides, the CDR3 is TGCAGCGTTAACGGGAACTCTGAAGCTTTCTTT.